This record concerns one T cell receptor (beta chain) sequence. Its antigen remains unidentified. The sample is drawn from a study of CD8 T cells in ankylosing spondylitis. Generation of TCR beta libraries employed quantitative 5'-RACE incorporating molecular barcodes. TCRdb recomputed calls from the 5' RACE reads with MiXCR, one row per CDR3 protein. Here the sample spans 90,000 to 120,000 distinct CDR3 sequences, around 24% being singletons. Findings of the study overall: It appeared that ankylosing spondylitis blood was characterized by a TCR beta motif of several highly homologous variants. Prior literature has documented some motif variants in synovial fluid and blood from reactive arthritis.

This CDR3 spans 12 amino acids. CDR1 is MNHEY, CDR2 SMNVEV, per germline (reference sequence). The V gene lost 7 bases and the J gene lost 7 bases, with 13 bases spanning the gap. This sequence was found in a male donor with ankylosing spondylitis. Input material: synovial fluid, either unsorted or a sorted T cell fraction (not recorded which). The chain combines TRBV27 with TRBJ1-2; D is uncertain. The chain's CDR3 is CASKNPGGGYTF. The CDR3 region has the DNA TGTGCCAGCAAGAATCCGGGAGGTGGCTACACCTTC.